This T cell receptor beta chain is drawn from a study of CD8+ T cells in alopecia areata. Turning to the study itself: For the treated group, dosing was oral tofacitinib at 5 to 10 mg twice daily. Affected scalp percentage determined the severity score of treated patients. General study results and limits: Uncertainty about whether baseline CD8+ expansion is linked to response remains, with one nonresponder. Patients showed less clear TCR sequence sharing than mice, possibly partly because of HLA diversity.

It was cDNA, reverse transcribed from extracted RNA, that served as the sequencing template. Using immunoSEQ multiplex PCR, the repertoire was profiled, and TCRdb retains in-frame clones only, with some absent. The data contain 110,000 to 150,000 clones, roughly four fifths of them singletons. Stated treatment: oral pan-JAK inhibitor, 5-10 mg twice daily. This CDR3 is 13 amino acids long. Looked up from germline, CDR1 is SQVTM and CDR2 is ANQGSEA. With V trimmed by 2 bases and J by 2 bases, 3 bases remained unmatched. As to this clone: No antigen is known for it.

V and J are TRBV29-1 and TRBJ2-7; 7 nucleotides line up with TRBD1. The sample consisted of CD8+ T cells sorted from blood, taken at week 4, from a patient treated with tofacitinib. This TCR derives from a human donor with alopecia areata. The CDR3 coding sequence is TGCAGCGTTGAATGGGACAGTCCCTACGAGCAGTACTTC. It codes for CSVEWDSPYEQYF.